These 27 T cell receptor beta chains came from one sample sequenced in a study of response to subunit inactivated influenza vaccine. TCRdb used MiXCR to reprocess the RT-PCR reads, holding one entry per CDR3 protein. Among about 650,000 distinct CDR3 sequences, around a sixth were seen once, and the ten largest hold under 14%. The material sequenced was PBMCs from blood, taken roughly 12 days after vaccination. The receptors come from a man in his forties or fifties who received an inactivated influenza vaccine.

There are a few counts of this clonotype. The rearrangement links TRBV5-1 to TRBJ1-1; D unresolved. CDR1 and CDR2 from the germline V gene are SGHRS and YFSETQ. Deletions cut 2 bases from V and 1 base from J, with 9 bases between. The CDR3 has 14 amino acids. CDR3 DNA sequence: TGCGCCAGCAGCTTTCCGTCAGCGAACACTGAAGCTTTCTTT. Residues: CASSFPSANTEAFF.

This sequence joins TRBV6-2 or TRBV6-3 and TRBJ1-1; D gene uncertain. V was cut by 4 bases and J by 1 base, with 13 bases left in between. The CDR3 sequence is 15 residues long. CDR1 and CDR2 from the germline V gene are MNHEY and SVGEGT. The CDR3 nucleotides are TGTGCCAGCAGTTCCGTTGGGGTGGGGAACACTGAAGCTTTCTTT. Residues: CASSSVGVGNTEAFF.

This clonotype came up many times. The chain links TRBV7-9 to TRBJ2-1; possible D gene TRBD1, 6 bases. The germline V and J ends were trimmed by 5 bases and 7 bases, with 15 bases remaining between them. The length of the CDR3 is 14 residues. The germline V gene has CDR1 SEHNR and CDR2 FQNEAQ (reference sequence). This chain's CDR3 is CASSKTGQGNEQFF. CDR3 DNA: TGTGCCAGCAGCAAAACAGGGCAAGGAAATGAGCAGTTCTTC.

This chain links TRBV20-1 with TRBJ2-2; 8 bases are shared with TRBD2. Germline trimming cut 4 bases from V and 8 bases from J; bases unmatched to any gene: 15. The germline CDR1 and CDR2 sequences are DFQATT and SNEGSKA (reference sequence). The CDR3 length is 16 residues. The CDR3 reads CSANPWGSGNDGELFF. DNA of the CDR3: TGCAGTGCTAACCCCTGGGGTAGCGGGAATGATGGGGAGCTGTTTTTT.

The V call is TRBV14, the J call TRBJ2-2; D might be TRBD2 (5 bases). Germline V gene sequence: CDR1 SGHDN, CDR2 FVKESK. V was clipped by 1 base and J by 4 bases, with 10 bases between them. The CDR3 loop spans 15 amino acids. This CDR3 reads CASSQVHAGTGELFF. The CDR3 DNA is TGTGCCAGCAGCCAAGTCCATGCGGGCACCGGGGAGCTGTTTTTT.

The chain couples TRBV5-1 to TRBJ2-5; D call uncertain. Germline V gene data show CDR1 as SGHRS and CDR2 as YFSETQ. This CDR3 contains 17 residues. Between the trimmed V and J ends, which lost 3 bases and 0 bases, there was a span of 18 bases. CDR3 DNA: TGCGCCAGCAGCTCAGCATTATTCCGAAAACACCAAGAGACCCAGTACTTC. As protein: CASSSALFRKHQETQYF.

V usage is TRBV5-1 and J usage is TRBJ2-1, with D perhaps assigned TRBD1 or TRBD2 (5 bases each). The CDR3 sequence is 17 residues long. CDR1 is SGHRS, CDR2 YFSETQ, per germline. Trimming cost V 0 bases and J 0 bases, with 13 bases left between them. The CDR3, as DNA: TGCGCCAGCAGCTTGGCGTTGATGGGGACCTCCTACAATGAGCAGTTCTTC. As protein: CASSLALMGTSYNEQFF.

This clonotype occurred a few times. The J gene is TRBJ2-5, the V gene TRBV7-9; tentative D call: TRBD2 (6 bases). This CDR3 has 14 residues. Per germline, CDR1 SEHNR and CDR2 FQNEAQ (reference sequence). V was shortened by 5 bases and J by 5 bases, with 15 bases between the two germline ends. The CDR3 nucleotides are TGTGCCAGCAGCCCGGGGGTCCTAGAGGAGACCCAGTACTTC. Amino acid sequence: CASSPGVLEETQYF.

This clonotype showed up many times. The CDR3 loop is CASKGGLTDTQYF. The CDR3 nucleotides are TGTGCCTCCAAGGGCGGCCTCACAGATACGCAGTATTTT. The V and J genes are TRBV12-3 or TRBV12-4 and TRBJ2-3; D is undetermined. The CDR3 runs to 13 residues. Trimming took 11 bases from V and 2 from J, leaving 14 bases between them.

V and J are TRBV7-3 and TRBJ2-4; D uncertain. The CDR3 runs to 12 residues. Trimming stripped 4 bases from V and 4 bases from J, with 5 bases between. Germline assignment: CDR1 SGHTA and CDR2 FQGTGA. The chain's CDR3 is CASSSQKNIQYF. In DNA form, the CDR3 reads TGTGCCAGCAGCTCACAGAAAAACATTCAGTACTTC.

There are a few counts of this clonotype. The chain carries TRBV28 and TRBJ1-3, with TRBD1 matching over 7 bases. Germline V gene lookup returns CDR1 MDHEN and CDR2 SYDVKM. V gave up 5 bases and J gave up 9 bases; unmatched junction bases: 13. The CDR3 spans 15 residues. CDR3: CASSRRQGNSGTIYF. The DNA for the CDR3 is TGTGCCAGCAGTCGTCGACAGGGAAACTCCGGCACCATATATTTT.

V usage is TRBV7-2 and J usage is TRBJ2-1; TRBD2 agrees at 7 bases. The V and J ends lost 5 bases and 8 bases, in that order; junction bases with no gene match: 9. Germline-derived CDR1 and CDR2 are SGHTA and FQGNSA. This CDR3 region has 14 residues. CDR3 region: CASSPSGGGYEQFF. CDR3 sequence (DNA): TGTGCCAGCAGCCCGAGTGGGGGAGGGTATGAGCAGTTCTTC.

The chain recombines TRBV9 with TRBJ2-7, with 11 bases identical to TRBD1. This CDR3 contains 13 residues. Germline V gene sequence: CDR1 SGDLS, CDR2 YYNGEE. After removal of 4 bases from V and 7 bases from J, the junction contained 4 bases not matched to a gene. Here the CDR3 reads CASSPGQGAEQYF. The CDR3 region has the DNA TGTGCCAGCAGCCCTGGACAGGGGGCAGAGCAGTACTTC. Full variable domain (outside the CDR3, taken from reference TRBV9 and TRBJ2-7): DSGVTQTPKHLITATGQRVTLRCSPRSGDLSVYWYQQSLDQGLQFLIQYYNGEERAKGNILERFSAQQFPDLHSELNLSSLELGDSALYFCASSPGQGAEQYFGPGTRLTVT.

This clonotype was recorded a few times. The genes are TRBV5-1 and TRBJ2-6; 7 bases align to TRBD1. The trim removed 4 bases at V and 0 bases at J, leaving 7 bases unmatched. This CDR3 region has 17 residues. CDR1 is SGHRS, CDR2 YFSETQ, per germline. CDR3 nucleotide sequence: TGCGCCAGCAGCGAGACAGGGTTGGTCTCTGGGGCCAACGTCCTGACTTTC. It yields the protein CASSETGLVSGANVLTF.

This clonotype was counted between two and nine times. The genes are TRBV10-3 and TRBJ2-2, with 9 bases identical to TRBD1. With V trimmed by 5 bases and J by 4 bases, 5 bases remained unmatched. From germline, CDR1 is ENHRY and CDR2 SYGVKD. The CDR3 covers 15 residues. CDR3 region: CAISPGQGFTGELFF. The CDR3 DNA follows: TGTGCCATCAGTCCGGGACAGGGATTCACCGGGGAGCTGTTTTTT.

This clonotype was seen a few times. The V and J genes are TRBV20-1 and TRBJ2-1; 9 bases fit TRBD2. CDR3 size: 13 residues. The ends lost 5 bases at V and 7 bases at J; junction bases unmatched: 6. CDR1 and CDR2 from the germline V gene are DFQATT and SNEGSKA (reference sequence). The CDR3 loop is CSAAAGGPNEQFF. In DNA form, the CDR3 reads TGCAGTGCTGCGGCGGGGGGGCCAAATGAGCAGTTCTTC.

Ten or more counts support this clonotype. CDR3 bases: TGCAGCGTTGAGAGCGGGAGGGCCTACAATGAGCAGTTCTTC. It codes for CSVESGRAYNEQFF. V gene TRBV29-1 combines with J gene TRBJ2-1; 10 nucleotides line up with TRBD2. V trimming: 3 bases; J trimming: 2 bases; junction bases outside the gene matches: 1. Germline V lookup: CDR1 SQVTM, CDR2 ANQGSEA. This CDR3 region has 14 residues.

The chain uses TRBV12-3 or TRBV12-4 and TRBJ2-1; 12 bases map to TRBD2. The CDR3 is 17 residues long. V lost 5 bases, J lost 7 bases, and 12 bases stayed unmatched. The CDR3 protein is CASSQGTSGPFRNEQFF. The CDR3 DNA reads TGTGCCAGCAGTCAAGGGACTAGCGGGCCCTTTCGTAATGAGCAGTTCTTC.

The chain is built from TRBV12-3 or TRBV12-4 and TRBJ2-5; TRBD2 agrees at 8 bases. V lost 4 bases, J lost 6 bases, and 10 bases stayed unmatched. This CDR3 comprises 15 residues. The CDR3 nucleotides are TGTGCCAGCAGTTATAGCGGGGAGGCCTCGAAGACCCAGTACTTC. Translating it yields CASSYSGEASKTQYF.

The chain recombines TRBV11-2 with TRBJ2-5; unclear D gene. V lost 4 bases, J lost 3 bases, and 12 bases lay in between. The germline CDR1 and CDR2 sequences are SGHAT and FQNNGV. The CDR3 extends over 14 amino acids. The CDR3 DNA reads as TGTGCCAGCAGCTGGGCCCGAGGAAAAGAGACCCAGTACTTC. Its translation is CASSWARGKETQYF.

The J gene is TRBJ2-3, the V gene TRBV7-3; D not resolved. Germline V CDR1 and CDR2: SGHTA, FQGTGA. The CDR3 length is 15 residues. V dropped 2 bases and J dropped 0 bases, with 9 bases sitting between them. Written as DNA, the CDR3 is TGTGCCAGCAGCTTACTTCCCGCTAGCACAGATACGCAGTATTTT. Its protein product is CASSLLPASTDTQYF.

The chain has TRBV24-1 and TRBJ2-3; 9 bases line up with TRBD2. CDR3 length: 15 residues. J was trimmed by 1 base and V by 9 bases; bases with no gene match: 7. CDR1 KGHDR and CDR2 SFDVKD come from the germline V gene. The CDR3 nucleotides are TGTGCCACCGTAACACTAGCGGGTGGCACAGATACGCAGTATTTT. The encoded protein is CATVTLAGGTDTQYF.

In this sample, this clonotype turned up a few times. The rearrangement joins TRBV20-1 to TRBJ1-4, with unresolved D. CDR3 length: 10 amino acids. V was trimmed by 3 bases and J by 12 bases, leaving 8 bases between them. Looked up from germline, CDR1 is DFQATT and CDR2 is SNEGSKA (reference sequence). The CDR3 DNA reads as TGCAGTGCTAGGTCCGGGGAACTGTTTTTT. Translation gives CSARSGELFF.

There are a few counts of this clonotype. The chain joins TRBV3-1 to TRBJ1-2, with D hard to call. V was shortened by 1 base and J by 2 bases, with 11 bases between the two germline ends. The CDR3 loop spans 15 amino acids. CDR1 and CDR2 from the germline V gene are LGHDT and YNNKEL (reference sequence). DNA of the CDR3: TGTGCCAGCAGCCAAGTGTGGAGAGGAAACTATGGCTACACCTTC. This sequence encodes CASSQVWRGNYGYTF.

The V call is TRBV6-2 or TRBV6-3, the J call TRBJ2-1, with no clear D. Trimming removed 0 bases from V and 9 bases from J, with 3 bases in between. The CDR3 sequence is 11 residues long. Germline V gene data show CDR1 as MNHEY and CDR2 as SVGEGT. This CDR3 reads CASSYSREQFF. CDR3 nucleotides: TGTGCCAGCAGTTACTCGCGTGAGCAGTTCTTC.

In this sample, this clonotype turned up a few times. V is TRBV20-1 and J is TRBJ2-3; 13 positions agree with TRBD2. Germline loops: CDR1 DFQATT, CDR2 SNEGSKA (reference sequence). V shed 5 bases, J shed 3 bases, and the junction held 5 bases outside the gene matches. The CDR3 spans 15 residues. CDR3 in amino acids: CSAWTSGSMTDTQYF. Written as DNA, the CDR3 is TGCAGTGCTTGGACTAGCGGGAGTATGACAGATACGCAGTATTTT.

The chain uses TRBV10-3 and TRBJ2-1; D tentatively reads TRBD1 or TRBD2 (5 bases each). Germline V CDR1 and CDR2: ENHRY, SYGVKD. The CDR3 length is 15 residues. With 6 bases removed from V and 2 bases from J, the gap between germline ends came to 14 bases. DNA of the CDR3: TGTGCCATCAGAGGAGCCGGGACCCCCTACAATGAGCAGTTCTTC. Protein sequence: CAIRGAGTPYNEQFF.